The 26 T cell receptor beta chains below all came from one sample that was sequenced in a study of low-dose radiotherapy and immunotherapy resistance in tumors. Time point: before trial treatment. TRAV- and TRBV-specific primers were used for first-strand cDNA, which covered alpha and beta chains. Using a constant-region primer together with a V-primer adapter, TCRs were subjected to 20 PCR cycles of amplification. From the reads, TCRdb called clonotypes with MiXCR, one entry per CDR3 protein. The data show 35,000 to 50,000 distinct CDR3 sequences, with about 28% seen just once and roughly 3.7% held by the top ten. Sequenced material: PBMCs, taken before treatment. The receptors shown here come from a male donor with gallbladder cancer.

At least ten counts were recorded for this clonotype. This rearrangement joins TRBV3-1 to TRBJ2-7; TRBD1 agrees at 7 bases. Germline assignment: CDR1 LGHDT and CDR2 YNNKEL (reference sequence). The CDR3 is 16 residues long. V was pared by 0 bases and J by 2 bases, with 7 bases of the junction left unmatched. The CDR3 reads CASSQERWTGPYEQYF. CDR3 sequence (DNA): TGTGCCAGCAGCCAAGAAAGGTGGACAGGTCCCTACGAGCAGTACTTC.

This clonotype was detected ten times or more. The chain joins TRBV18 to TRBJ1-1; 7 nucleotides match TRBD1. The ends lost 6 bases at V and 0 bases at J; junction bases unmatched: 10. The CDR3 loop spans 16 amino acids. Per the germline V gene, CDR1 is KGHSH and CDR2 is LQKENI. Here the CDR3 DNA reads TGTGCCAGCTCCCCTCCGGGACAGACCATGAACACTGAAGCTTTCTTT. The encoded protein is CASSPPGQTMNTEAFF.

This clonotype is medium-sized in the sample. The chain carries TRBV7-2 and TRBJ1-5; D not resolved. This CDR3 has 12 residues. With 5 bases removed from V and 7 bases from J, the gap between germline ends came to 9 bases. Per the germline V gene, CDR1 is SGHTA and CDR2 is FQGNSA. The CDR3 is CASSPKGQPQHF. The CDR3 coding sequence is TGTGCCAGCAGCCCGAAAGGGCAGCCCCAGCATTTT.

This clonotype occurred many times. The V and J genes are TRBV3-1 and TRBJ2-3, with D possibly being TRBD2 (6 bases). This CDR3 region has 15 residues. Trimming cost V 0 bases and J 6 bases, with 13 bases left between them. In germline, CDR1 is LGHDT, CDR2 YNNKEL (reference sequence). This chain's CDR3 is CASSQDGTRTDTQYF. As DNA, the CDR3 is TGTGCCAGCAGCCAAGACGGGACTCGTACGGATACGCAGTATTTT.

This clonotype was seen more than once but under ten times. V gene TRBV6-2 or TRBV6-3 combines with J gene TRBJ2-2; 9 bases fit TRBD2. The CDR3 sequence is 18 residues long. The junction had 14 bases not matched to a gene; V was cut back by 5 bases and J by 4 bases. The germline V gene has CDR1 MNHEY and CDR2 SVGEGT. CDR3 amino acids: CASSDKPGLAFPTGELFF. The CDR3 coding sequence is TGTGCCAGCAGTGACAAACCGGGACTAGCCTTCCCCACCGGGGAGCTGTTTTTT.

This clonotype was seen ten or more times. The CDR3 bases are TGTGCCATCAGCCGGTCCAGCTCTGTAGGAGAGCAGTTCTTC. Translation: CAISRSSSVGEQFF. V and J are TRBV10-3 and TRBJ2-1; D gene uncertain. CDR3 length: 14 residues. The germline V gene encodes CDR1 ENHRY and CDR2 SYGVKD. Trimming pared 6 bases from V and 10 bases from J, leaving 19 bases between.

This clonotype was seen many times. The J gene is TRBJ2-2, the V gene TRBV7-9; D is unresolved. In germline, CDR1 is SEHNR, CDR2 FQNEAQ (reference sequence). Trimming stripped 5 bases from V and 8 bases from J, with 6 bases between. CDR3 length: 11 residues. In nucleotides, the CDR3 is TGTGCCAGCAGCCGTGGGGGGGAGCTGTTTTTT. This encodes CASSRGGELFF.

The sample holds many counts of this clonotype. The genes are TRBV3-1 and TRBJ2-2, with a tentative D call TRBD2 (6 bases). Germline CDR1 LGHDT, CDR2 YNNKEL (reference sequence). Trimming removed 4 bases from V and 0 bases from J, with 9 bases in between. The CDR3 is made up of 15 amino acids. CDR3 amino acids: CASSPGLANTGELFF. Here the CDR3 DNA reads TGTGCCAGCAGCCCGGGACTCGCGAACACCGGGGAGCTGTTTTTT.

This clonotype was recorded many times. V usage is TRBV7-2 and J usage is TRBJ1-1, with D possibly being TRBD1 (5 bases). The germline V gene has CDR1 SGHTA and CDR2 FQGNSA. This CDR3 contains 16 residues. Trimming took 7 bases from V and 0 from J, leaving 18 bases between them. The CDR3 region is CASKGRALHVNTEAFF. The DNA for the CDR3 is TGTGCCAGCAAGGGGAGGGCCTTGCACGTGAACACTGAAGCTTTCTTT.

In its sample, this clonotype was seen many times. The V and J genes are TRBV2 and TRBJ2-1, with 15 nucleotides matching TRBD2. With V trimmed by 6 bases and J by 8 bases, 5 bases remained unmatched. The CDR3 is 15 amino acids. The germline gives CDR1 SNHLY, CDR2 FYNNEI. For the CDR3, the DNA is TGTGCCAGCAGAGGACTAGCGGGGGGGCCTTATGAGCAGTTCTTC. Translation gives CASRGLAGGPYEQFF. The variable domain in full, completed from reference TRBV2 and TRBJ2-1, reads EPEVTQTPSHQVTQMGQEVILRCVPISNHLYFYWYRQILGQKVEFLVSFYNNEISEKSEIFDDQFSVERPDGSNFTLKIRSTKLEDSAMYFCASRGLAGGPYEQFFGPGTRLTVL.

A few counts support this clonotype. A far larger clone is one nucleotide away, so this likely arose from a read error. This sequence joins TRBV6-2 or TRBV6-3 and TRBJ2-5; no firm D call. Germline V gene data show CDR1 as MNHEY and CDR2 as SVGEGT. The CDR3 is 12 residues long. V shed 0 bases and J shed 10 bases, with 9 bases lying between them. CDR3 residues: CASSYSMGIQYF. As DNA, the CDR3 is TGTGCCAGCAGTTACTCGATGGGGATCCAGTACTTC.

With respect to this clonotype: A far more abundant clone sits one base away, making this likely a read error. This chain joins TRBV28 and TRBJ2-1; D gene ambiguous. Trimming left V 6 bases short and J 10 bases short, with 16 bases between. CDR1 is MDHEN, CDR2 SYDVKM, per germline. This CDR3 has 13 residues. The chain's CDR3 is CASSLESLDEQFF. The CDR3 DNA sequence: TGTGCCAGCAGCCTTGAGTCCTTGGACGAGCAGTTCTTC.

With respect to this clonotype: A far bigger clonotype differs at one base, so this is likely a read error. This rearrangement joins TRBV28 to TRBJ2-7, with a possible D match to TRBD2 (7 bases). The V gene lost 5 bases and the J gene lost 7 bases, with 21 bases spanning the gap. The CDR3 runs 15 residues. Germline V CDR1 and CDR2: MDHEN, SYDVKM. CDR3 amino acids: CASSKGGGGYNEQYF. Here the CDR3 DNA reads TGTGCCAGCAGTAAGGGGGGGGGCGGATACAATGAGCAGTACTTC.

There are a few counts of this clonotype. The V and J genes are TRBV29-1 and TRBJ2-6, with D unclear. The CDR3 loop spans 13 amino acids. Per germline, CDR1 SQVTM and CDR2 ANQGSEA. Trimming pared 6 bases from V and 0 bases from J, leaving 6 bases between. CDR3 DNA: TGCAGCGTAAGGAACTCTGGGGCCAACGTCCTGACTTTC. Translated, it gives CSVRNSGANVLTF.

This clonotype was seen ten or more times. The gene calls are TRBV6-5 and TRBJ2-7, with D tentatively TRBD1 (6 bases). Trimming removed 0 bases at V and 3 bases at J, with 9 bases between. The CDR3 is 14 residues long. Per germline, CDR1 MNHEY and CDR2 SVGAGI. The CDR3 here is CASSYSQGSYEQYF. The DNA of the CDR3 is TGTGCCAGCAGTTACTCCCAGGGGAGCTACGAGCAGTACTTC.

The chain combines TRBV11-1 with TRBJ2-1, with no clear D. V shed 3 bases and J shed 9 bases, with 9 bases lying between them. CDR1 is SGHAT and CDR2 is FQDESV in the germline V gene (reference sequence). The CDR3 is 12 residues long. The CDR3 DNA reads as TGTGCCAGCAGCTTGGTGGGTGTTGAGCAGTTCTTC. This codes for CASSLVGVEQFF.

CDR3 coding DNA: TGTGCCAGCAGCTCAGGACAGATTGAGCAGTACTTC. The encoded protein is CASSSGQIEQYF. This chain uses TRBV7-9 with TRBJ2-7, with a tentative D call TRBD1 (6 bases). There are 12 residues in the CDR3. Germline assignment: CDR1 SEHNR and CDR2 FQNEAQ (reference sequence). V was trimmed by 4 bases and J by 7 bases, leaving 11 bases between them.

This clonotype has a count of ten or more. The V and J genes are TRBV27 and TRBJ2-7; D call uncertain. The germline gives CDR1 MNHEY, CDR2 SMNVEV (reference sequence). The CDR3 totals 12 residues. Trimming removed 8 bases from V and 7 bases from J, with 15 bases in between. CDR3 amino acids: CASSSTHGEQYF. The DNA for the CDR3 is TGTGCCAGCTCCTCCACCCACGGGGAGCAGTACTTC.

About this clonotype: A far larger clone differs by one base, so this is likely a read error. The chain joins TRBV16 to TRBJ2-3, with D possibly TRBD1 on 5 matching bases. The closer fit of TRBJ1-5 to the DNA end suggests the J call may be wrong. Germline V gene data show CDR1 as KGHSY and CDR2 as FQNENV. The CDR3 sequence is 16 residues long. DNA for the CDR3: TGTGCCAGCAGCTTAGCTCGCGGGGGAAGCACAGATACGCAGCATTTT. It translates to CASSLARGGSTDTQHF.

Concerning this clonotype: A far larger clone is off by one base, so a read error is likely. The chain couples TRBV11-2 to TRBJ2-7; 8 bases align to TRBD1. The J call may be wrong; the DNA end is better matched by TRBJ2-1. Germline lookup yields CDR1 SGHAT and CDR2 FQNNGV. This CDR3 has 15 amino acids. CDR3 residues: CASSMDRAVPNEQFF. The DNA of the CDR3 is TGTGCCAGCAGCATGGACAGGGCTGTCCCCAATGAGCAGTTCTTC.

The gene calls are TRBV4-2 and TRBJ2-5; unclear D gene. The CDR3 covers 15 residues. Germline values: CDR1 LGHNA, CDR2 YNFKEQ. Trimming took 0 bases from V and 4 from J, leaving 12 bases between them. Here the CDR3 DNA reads TGTGCCAGCAGCCAAGATCCAACGGGCGGAGAGACCCAGTACTTC. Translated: CASSQDPTGGETQYF.

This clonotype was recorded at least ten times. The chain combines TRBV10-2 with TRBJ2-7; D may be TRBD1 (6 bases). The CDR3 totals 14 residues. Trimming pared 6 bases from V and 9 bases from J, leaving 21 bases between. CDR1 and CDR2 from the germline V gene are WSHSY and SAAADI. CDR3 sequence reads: CASSSAQQGPVQYF. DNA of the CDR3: TGCGCCAGCAGCTCCGCGCAGCAGGGGCCTGTGCAGTACTTC.

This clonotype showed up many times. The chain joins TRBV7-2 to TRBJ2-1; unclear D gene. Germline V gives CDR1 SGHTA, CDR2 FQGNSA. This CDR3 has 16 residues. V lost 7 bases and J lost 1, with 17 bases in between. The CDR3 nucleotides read TGTGCCAGCAACCCGGCCCCCGTGGGTTCCTACAATGAGCAGTTCTTC. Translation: CASNPAPVGSYNEQFF. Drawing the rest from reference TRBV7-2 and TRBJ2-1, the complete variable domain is GAGVSQSPSNKVTEKGKDVELRCDPISGHTALYWYRQSLGQGLEFLIYFQGNSAPDKSGLPSDRFSAERTGGSVSTLTIQRTQQEDSAVYLCASNPAPVGSYNEQFFGPGTRLTVL.

Here the CDR3 DNA reads TGTGCCAGCAGCGGACGTTGGGGGGGTGGTTCACCCCTCCACTTT. It specifies CASSGRWGGGSPLHF. The chain couples TRBV7-2 to TRBJ1-6; D perhaps matches TRBD1 (5 bases). Trimming removed 5 bases from V and 9 bases from J, with 17 bases in between. This CDR3 has 15 residues. Per the germline V gene, CDR1 is SGHTA and CDR2 is FQGNSA.

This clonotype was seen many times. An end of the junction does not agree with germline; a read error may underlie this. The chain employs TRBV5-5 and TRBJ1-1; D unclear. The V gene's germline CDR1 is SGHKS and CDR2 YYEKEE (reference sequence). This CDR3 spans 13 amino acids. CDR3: CASSAGMNTEAFF. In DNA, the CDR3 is TGCGCCAGCAGCGCGGGGATGAACACTGAAGCTTTCTTT.

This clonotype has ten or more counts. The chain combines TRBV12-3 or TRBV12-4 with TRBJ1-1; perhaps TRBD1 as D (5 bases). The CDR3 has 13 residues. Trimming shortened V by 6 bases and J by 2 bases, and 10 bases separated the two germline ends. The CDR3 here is CASSYGGNTEAFF. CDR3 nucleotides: TGTGCCAGCAGCTACGGGGGAAACACTGAAGCTTTCTTT.